What follows are 27 T cell receptor beta chains derived from one specimen sequenced in a study of neoadjuvant anti-PD-1 for oral cavity cancer. The method was immunoSEQ multiplex PCR; TCRdb's version includes in-frame clones alone and lacks a portion of them. The table lists some 10,000 clones, under 75% of them singletons. As to time point: after neoadjuvant nivolumab, at surgical resection. Specimen: tumor tissue, collected after nivolumab (anti-PD-1) treatment. The receptor source for this set is a person between 40 and 80 years old with oral cavity squamous cell carcinoma.

This chain joins TRBV19 and TRBJ2-7; D is unclear. CDR1 and CDR2 (germline): LNHDA, SQIVND (reference sequence). V lost 1 base and J lost 0, with 7 bases in between. The CDR3 is 14 amino acids. The CDR3 region is CASSIAPSSYEQYF. The CDR3 nucleotides are TGTGCCAGTAGTATAGCCCCGAGCTCCTACGAGCAGTACTTC.

This chain links TRBV27 with TRBJ2-7; D is ambiguous. Germline CDR1 is MNHEY and CDR2 is SMNVEV (reference sequence). This CDR3 has 13 residues. Trimming took 2 bases from V and 2 from J, leaving 7 bases between them. CDR3 region: CASSLSQAYEQYF. The CDR3 DNA reads TGTGCCAGCAGTTTAAGCCAGGCCTACGAGCAGTACTTC.

The genes are TRBV20-1 and TRBJ2-3; D is unclear. Germline V lookup: CDR1 DFQATT, CDR2 SNEGSKA (reference sequence). V lost 1 base to trimming and J lost 8 bases, with 7 bases between them. The CDR3 has 11 residues. CDR3 loop: CSARVKVTQYF. Here the CDR3 DNA reads TGCAGTGCTAGAGTGAAGGTTACGCAGTATTTT.

V gene TRBV7-9 combines with J gene TRBJ2-7; tentatively, D is TRBD1 (6 bases). Germline V gene sequence: CDR1 SEHNR, CDR2 FQNEAQ (reference sequence). CDR3 length equals 12 residues. V was shortened by 4 bases and J by 6 bases, with 10 bases between the two germline ends. The CDR3 coding sequence is TGTGCCAGCAGCTCCGGACAGCGCGAGCAGTACTTC. Amino acids: CASSSGQREQYF.

This clone was picked up a small number of times. The gene calls are TRBV2 and TRBJ1-5; D unresolved. The V and J ends lost 6 bases and 2 bases respectively, with 14 bases between them. This CDR3 region has 15 residues. The V gene's germline CDR1 is SNHLY and CDR2 FYNNEI. The CDR3 protein is CASRSPRGGNQPQHF. The DNA for the CDR3 is TGTGCCAGCAGGTCCCCTCGGGGTGGCAATCAGCCCCAGCATTTT.

V and J are TRBV5-6 and TRBJ1-5; a possible D gene is TRBD1 (5 bases). Germline-derived CDR1 and CDR2 are SGHDT and YYEEEE. The CDR3 extends over 14 amino acids. V was trimmed by 1 base and J by 11 bases, leaving 16 bases between them. The CDR3 sequence is CASSLRDRGSAQHF. The CDR3 DNA reads as TGTGCCAGCAGCTTGAGGGACCGAGGTTCGGCCCAGCATTTT.

This clone was observed a single time. The chain combines TRBV27 with TRBJ1-3; no firm D call. V was shortened by 5 bases and J by 0 bases, with 11 bases between the two germline ends. The CDR3 length is 15 residues. Germline CDR1 MNHEY, CDR2 SMNVEV (reference sequence). CDR3 residues: CASSALSNSGNTIYF. The CDR3 DNA sequence: TGTGCCAGCAGTGCCCTATCTAACTCTGGAAACACCATATATTTT.

V is TRBV9 and J is TRBJ2-7; TRBD2 agrees at 8 bases. This CDR3 spans 15 amino acids. Trimming at V came to 0 bases and at J to 2 bases, leaving 4 bases not matched to a gene. Germline lookup yields CDR1 SGDLS and CDR2 YYNGEE. CDR3 coding DNA: TGTGCCAGCAGCGTAGACGGCGGGAGGACCTACGAGCAGTACTTC. Its translation: CASSVDGGRTYEQYF.

In its sample, this clone ranks as large. V usage is TRBV7-8 and J usage is TRBJ2-1, with 8 bases that match TRBD2. Per germline, CDR1 SGHVS and CDR2 FQNEAQ. The junction had 15 bases not matched to a gene; V was cut back by 1 base and J by 7 bases. There are 18 residues in the CDR3. The CDR3 is CASSLVFGRAGVENEQFF. Written as DNA, the CDR3 is TGTGCCAGCAGCTTAGTTTTTGGTCGAGCGGGAGTAGAAAATGAGCAGTTCTTC. The full variable domain, in which reference TRBV7-8 and TRBJ2-1 provide the parts outside the CDR3, is GAGVSQSPRYKVAKRGQDVALRCDPISGHVSLFWYQQALGQGPEFLTYFQNEAQLDKSGLPSDRFFAERPEGSVSTLKIQRTQQEDSAVYLCASSLVFGRAGVENEQFFGPGTRLTVL.

This clone turned up a few times. This chain joins TRBV9 and TRBJ2-7, with unresolved D. Germline CDR1 reads SGDLS; CDR2 reads YYNGEE. Trimming shortened V by 0 bases and J by 3 bases, and 7 bases separated the two germline ends. The CDR3 spans 13 residues. DNA of the CDR3: TGTGCCAGCAGCGTAGGCAAAGACTACGAGCAGTACTTC. Amino acids: CASSVGKDYEQYF. Full variable domain (rest looked up from reference TRBV9 and TRBJ2-7): DSGVTQTPKHLITATGQRVTLRCSPRSGDLSVYWYQQSLDQGLQFLIQYYNGEERAKGNILERFSAQQFPDLHSELNLSSLELGDSALYFCASSVGKDYEQYFGPGTRLTVT.

This rearrangement joins TRBV6-1 to TRBJ1-2, with D uncertain. V lost 1 base to trimming and J lost 8 bases, with 11 bases between them. Germline lookup yields CDR1 MNHNS and CDR2 SASEGT. The CDR3 is 13 residues long. The DNA of the CDR3 is TGTGCCAGCAGTGAAGAAAGTGGCGGAGGCTACACCTTC. It encodes CASSEESGGGYTF.

This clone has a handful of counts. The CDR3, as DNA: TGTGCCAGCAGTTACAGAGGCGCCGGGGAGCTGTTTTTT. Translating gives CASSYRGAGELFF. The chain links TRBV6-6 to TRBJ2-2; D is uncertain. Trimming cost V 2 bases and J 6 bases, with 7 bases left between them. CDR1 is MNHNY and CDR2 is SVGAGI in the germline V gene (reference sequence). The CDR3 is made up of 13 amino acids.

The chain has TRBV19 and TRBJ1-5; D gene ambiguous. The CDR3 length is 15 residues. Trimming took 6 bases from V and 4 from J, leaving 16 bases between them. Germline assignment: CDR1 LNHDA and CDR2 SQIVND (reference sequence). The CDR3 loop is CASRIGWTANQPQHF. The CDR3 region has the DNA TGTGCCAGTAGGATCGGGTGGACGGCTAATCAGCCCCAGCATTTT.

The V and J genes are TRBV5-4 and TRBJ1-2; TRBD1 matches at 7 bases. The CDR3 consists of 13 residues. With V trimmed by 4 bases and J by 8 bases, 8 bases remained unmatched. Germline V lookup: CDR1 SGHNT, CDR2 YYREEE (reference sequence). This CDR3 is CASSQGDRVGYTF. CDR3 nucleotide sequence: TGTGCCAGCAGCCAAGGAGACAGGGTAGGCTACACCTTC. Using reference TRBV5-4 and TRBJ1-2 for the parts outside the CDR3, the full variable domain is ETGVTQSPTHLIKTRGQQVTLRCSSQSGHNTVSWYQQALGQGPQFIFQYYREEENGRGNFPPRFSGLQFPNYSSELNVNALELDDSALYLCASSQGDRVGYTFGSGTRLTVV.

The chain links TRBV19 to TRBJ2-5, with unresolved D. The CDR3 is 14 residues long. CDR1 LNHDA and CDR2 SQIVND come from the germline V gene (reference sequence). Trimming cost V 7 bases and J 2 bases, with 14 bases left between them. The chain's CDR3 is CASTLLPQQETQYF. The CDR3 DNA sequence: TGTGCCAGTACCCTCCTACCTCAACAAGAGACCCAGTACTTC.

V usage is TRBV14 and J usage is TRBJ2-1, with D perhaps matching TRBD1 or TRBD2 (6 bases each). The CDR3 loop spans 15 amino acids. CDR1 and CDR2 from the germline V gene are SGHDN and FVKESK. V lost 3 bases to trimming and J lost 7 bases, with 16 bases between them. CDR3 loop: CASSQSAGAGNEQFF. The CDR3 bases are TGTGCCAGCAGCCAGAGTGCAGGGGCGGGGAATGAGCAGTTCTTC.

The J gene is TRBJ1-1, the V gene TRBV27; D uncertain. CDR3 length: 13 amino acids. CDR1 and CDR2 from the germline V gene are MNHEY and SMNVEV (reference sequence). V lost 5 bases, J lost 5 bases, and 12 bases lay in between. The CDR3 DNA is TGTGCCAGCAGTCACTACCGGGAGACTGAAGCTTTCTTT. Translating gives CASSHYRETEAFF.

The V and J genes are TRBV5-5 and TRBJ1-6; unclear D gene. Germline loops: CDR1 SGHKS, CDR2 YYEKEE (reference sequence). V was cut by 4 bases and J by 1 base, with 15 bases left in between. This CDR3 comprises 17 residues. The CDR3 loop is CASSPSALRSYNSPLHF. Written as DNA, the CDR3 is TGTGCCAGCAGCCCTTCGGCCCTTAGGTCCTATAATTCACCCCTCCACTTT.

The chain carries TRBV6-1 and TRBJ2-7; D uncertain. Trimming left V 1 base short and J 1 base short, with 11 bases between. Germline loops: CDR1 MNHNS, CDR2 SASEGT. The CDR3 runs 15 residues. The CDR3 sequence: CASSEGWGSSYEQYF. The DNA of the CDR3 is TGTGCCAGCAGTGAAGGATGGGGAAGTTCCTACGAGCAGTACTTC.

The V call is TRBV27, the J call TRBJ1-1; 7 bases are a match to TRBD1. This CDR3 spans 15 amino acids. Germline CDR1 reads MNHEY; CDR2 reads SMNVEV (reference sequence). After removal of 8 bases from V and 7 bases from J, the junction contained 16 bases not matched to a gene. The CDR3 reads CASSPSPRQGDEAFF. The CDR3 DNA sequence: TGTGCCAGCTCCCCGTCCCCCAGACAGGGTGATGAAGCTTTCTTT.

The rearrangement uses TRBV5-6 and TRBJ1-2; D is undetermined. This CDR3 is 16 amino acids long. V shed 5 bases and J shed 8 bases, with 25 bases lying between them. The germline gives CDR1 SGHDT, CDR2 YYEEEE. CDR3 coding DNA: TGTGCCAGCAGGAACCGGGCGGGCCTTGCGAGTGGGGGCTACACCTTC. Protein: CASRNRAGLASGGYTF.

The rearrangement links TRBV18 to TRBJ1-1, with D unclear. Germline CDR1 reads KGHSH; CDR2 reads LQKENI. V was pared by 2 bases and J by 0 bases, with 7 bases between. The CDR3 consists of 14 residues. The CDR3 sequence is CASSPEQLNTEAFF. CDR3 sequence (DNA): TGTGCCAGCTCACCAGAACAGTTGAACACTGAAGCTTTCTTT.

V usage is TRBV7-2 and J usage is TRBJ2-7, with D possibly being TRBD1 (6 bases). The germline V and J ends were trimmed by 5 bases and 3 bases, with 17 bases remaining between them. Germline V gene data show CDR1 as SGHTA and CDR2 as FQGNSA. This CDR3 is 15 amino acids long. The CDR3: CASSRGGPFYYEQYF. The CDR3, as DNA: TGTGCCAGCAGCCGAGGGGGACCCTTTTACTACGAGCAGTACTTC.

By sample fraction, this clone is large. CDR3 DNA sequence: TGCGCCAGCAGCCAAGATTTGGCGGCTACGGCAGACCCGAACACTGAAGCTTTCTTT. Its translation is CASSQDLAATADPNTEAFF. The chain is built from TRBV4-1 and TRBJ1-1; D unresolved. CDR3 length: 19 amino acids. Germline V lookup: CDR1 MGHRA, CDR2 YSYEKL. The V end was cut by 0 bases, the J end by 1 base, with 21 bases between.

This clone is a singleton in its sample. This rearrangement joins TRBV30 to TRBJ1-1; D possibly corresponds to TRBD1 (5 bases). This CDR3 is built from 18 residues. V was shortened by 0 bases and J by 5 bases, with 25 bases between the two germline ends. Germline V gives CDR1 GTSNPN, CDR2 SVGIG (reference sequence). The CDR3 spells CAWSVQRRTGLRDTEAFF. The CDR3 DNA reads as TGTGCCTGGAGTGTACAGAGGCGGACGGGGCTCAGGGATACTGAAGCTTTCTTT.

Regarding this clone: Other DNA sequences in this specimen translate into the identical CDR3. The rearrangement links TRBV28 to TRBJ1-1; D perhaps matches TRBD1 (5 bases). The germline gives CDR1 MDHEN, CDR2 SYDVKM. Trimming shortened V by 6 bases and J by 6 bases, and 8 bases separated the two germline ends. The CDR3 sequence is 11 residues long. CDR3 sequence reads: CASRGRPEAFF. CDR3 bases: TGTGCCAGCAGGGGGCGTCCTGAAGCTTTCTTT.

This chain links TRBV6-1 with TRBJ2-3; possible D gene TRBD2, 5 bases. This CDR3 spans 15 amino acids. Germline-derived CDR1 and CDR2 are MNHNS and SASEGT. V lost 4 bases, J lost 2 bases, and 13 bases lay in between. The CDR3 DNA reads TGTGCCAGCAGTGTCGCGGACTCGACCACAGATACGCAGTATTTT. It encodes CASSVADSTTDTQYF.